Listed below are T cell receptor beta chains from one sample, sequenced in a study of identifying expanded T cells in peripheral blood. Produced via immunoSEQ multiplex PCR; TCRdb's table is partial and in-frame only. The sample holds approximately 100,000 clones; 88% are singletons and the top ten take roughly 3.8%. What was sequenced was blood. The receptors here all came from a person aged 18-70 years in good health. CDR3s include the opening cysteine and the closing phenylalanine or tryptophan. Each record gives: V gene, J gene, clone size, CDR3 protein. Only some rows state a clone size, as once, few, many or a class for expanded clones.

TRBV7-2	TRBJ2-7	once	CASSSRDRGAFSYEQYF
TRBV29-1	TRBJ1-1	few	CSVGGGMNTEAFF
TRBV28	TRBJ2-3	-	CASSGLAGASNTDTQYF
TRBV27	TRBJ1-1	-	CASSIGTGGTEAFF
TRBV5-5	TRBJ2-5	once	CASSSVGMAETQYF
TRBV10-1	TRBJ2-5	-	CASSGVLQETQYF
TRBV28	TRBJ1-5	once	CASSFFQGDLAPQHF
TRBV6-5	TRBJ1-4	-	CASSYPASRGDEKLFF
TRBV6-1	TRBJ2-1	-	CASSEATTGTPNLRNEQFF
TRBV27	TRBJ2-5	-	CASSLSRTGQETQYF
TRBV28	TRBJ1-2	-	CASTLPGGGNYGYTF
TRBV5-1	TRBJ1-3	-	CASSPRSSGNTIYF
TRBV15	TRBJ1-4	-	CATSRGGGIFEEKLFF
TRBV2	TRBJ1-1	-	CASKRQGPEAFF
TRBV6-4	TRBJ2-7	few	CASSDGTSGGEQYF
TRBV2	TRBJ2-2	-	CASSQQGLENTGELFF
TRBV5-1	TRBJ1-4	once	CASSPTTTNEKLFF
TRBV6-5	TRBJ1-4	-	CASSLGQGAGEKLFF
TRBV27	TRBJ2-1	-	CASSLRLAAPYNEQFF
TRBV5-6	TRBJ1-4	-	CASSGRGRNEKLFF
TRBV2	TRBJ2-7	-	CASSSDRGSHYEQYF
TRBV10-2	TRBJ2-5	-	CASSAPQKTQYF
TRBV18	TRBJ1-2	-	CASSPSDGYTF
TRBV19	TRBJ2-5	-	CATSRAGGQIRQETQYF
TRBV6-5	TRBJ2-3	-	CASSPFTDTQYF
TRBV19	TRBJ1-5	-	CASSDRQGAGNQPQHF
TRBV4-2	TRBJ2-7	-	CASSQDGTSGSYEQYF
TRBV9	TRBJ2-7	-	CASSVESGGSYEQYF
TRBV10-2	TRBJ2-5	once	CASRPVAETQYF
TRBV14	TRBJ2-2	-	CASSQDLPVPGELFF
TRBV7-9	TRBJ1-5	-	CASSRTGGRGPQHF
TRBV5-1	TRBJ1-3	-	CASRGEGNTIYF
TRBV2	TRBJ1-5	few	CASRGEQTNSNQPQHF
TRBV11-2	TRBJ1-6	once	CASSLLRNSPLHF
TRBV6-1	TRBJ2-7	-	CASRSSGDSYEQYF
TRBV4-1	TRBJ1-1	-	CASSPMGGGARTEAFF